Listed here are 32 T cell receptor beta chains from one sample, sequenced in a study of cytomegalovirus exposure and HLA in healthy donors (dated by TCRdb to 2016 to 2017). Library method: the immunoSEQ multiplex PCR assay. A mixture of 60 forward primers for TCR Vbeta segments and 13 reverse primers for TCR Jbeta segments was used in the multiplex PCR. This immuneACCESS table, as held by TCRdb, lists in-frame sequences with V and J called but not all clones. Of the missing ones, under half trace to an unresolved V gene in checked studies; the others have no known cause. This sample comprises roughly 200,000 clones, around 76% of them detected only once. The ten largest make up 0.63% of the sample. The sequenced sample consisted of PBMCs. These receptors were obtained from a man aged 18 to 29 in good health and CMV-seronegative.

As DNA, the CDR3 is TGCGCCAGCAGCTTGCGGGGGGCTAGGGCAGATACGCAGTATTTT. It is translated as CASSLRGARADTQYF. The chain combines TRBV5-1 with TRBJ2-3, with TRBD2 as a possible D gene (7 bases). Germline CDR1 SGHRS, CDR2 YFSETQ. The CDR3 is 15 amino acids. The ends were cut back, 1 base at V and 4 bases at J, with 13 bases in the middle.

This sequence joins TRBV6-5 and TRBJ2-7; weak D call: TRBD1 (6 bases). The CDR3 totals 13 residues. Germline V gives CDR1 MNHEY, CDR2 SVGAGI. Trimming took 0 bases from V and 6 from J, leaving 9 bases between them. CDR3 in amino acids: CASSYSRGTEQYF. The CDR3, as DNA: TGTGCCAGCAGTTACTCGAGGGGGACCGAGCAGTACTTC.

The genes are TRBV7-6 and TRBJ1-1, with a possible D match to TRBD1 (5 bases). Trimming shortened V by 4 bases and J by 9 bases, and 15 bases separated the two germline ends. Germline CDR1 is SGHVS and CDR2 is FNYEAQ. The CDR3 length is 13 residues. The CDR3 DNA sequence: TGTGCCAGCAGCTCAAATGCGCAGGGCCAAGCTTTCTTT. Its translation is CASSSNAQGQAFF.

The chain links TRBV5-1 to TRBJ2-4, with D perhaps TRBD2 (5 bases). Germline CDR1 and CDR2: SGHRS and YFSETQ. The CDR3 consists of 14 residues. V lost 5 bases and J lost 8, with 17 bases in between. This chain's CDR3 is CASRSLGASDIQYF. CDR3 coding DNA: TGCGCCAGCAGATCACTAGGAGCTTCGGACATTCAGTACTTC.

The rearrangement joins TRBV6-5 to TRBJ2-5; tentatively, D is TRBD1 (5 bases). CDR1 is MNHEY and CDR2 is SVGAGI in the germline V gene. The V end lost 0 bases, the J end lost 7 bases, and 12 bases lay between the germline ends. This CDR3 is 14 amino acids long. The CDR3 bases are TGTGCCAGCAGTTACTCAGGGCAGGGATCGACCCAGTACTTC. Protein: CASSYSGQGSTQYF.

This clone was observed a few times. The chain has TRBV19 and TRBJ2-7; TRBD2 aligns across 9 bases. Germline CDR1 is LNHDA and CDR2 is SQIVND (reference sequence). V lost 5 bases to trimming and J lost 0 bases; unmatched junction nucleotides: 5. The CDR3 extends over 15 amino acids. The DNA for the CDR3 is TGTGCCAGTAGTCCCCTAGCGGGGAGCTCCTACGAGCAGTACTTC. Its translation: CASSPLAGSSYEQYF.

The V and J genes are TRBV27 and TRBJ2-7, with 8 bases that match TRBD1. Germline V gene lookup returns CDR1 MNHEY and CDR2 SMNVEV (reference sequence). The CDR3 covers 15 residues. The trim removed 5 bases at V and 6 bases at J, leaving 12 bases unmatched. This CDR3 is CASSPQGASRLEQYF. DNA of the CDR3: TGTGCCAGCAGTCCTCAGGGGGCTAGTCGCCTCGAGCAGTACTTC.

The chain combines TRBV11-2 with TRBJ2-6, with a weak D call TRBD1 (5 bases). V lost 5 bases and J lost 1, with 12 bases in between. CDR3 length equals 16 residues. Germline CDR1 SGHAT, CDR2 FQNNGV. This CDR3 reads CASSVTVLSGANVLTF. The CDR3 bases are TGTGCCAGCAGCGTGACAGTGTTATCTGGGGCCAACGTCCTGACTTTC. Using reference TRBV11-2 and TRBJ2-6 for the parts outside the CDR3, the full variable domain is EAGVAQSPRYKIIEKRQSVAFWCNPISGHATLYWYQQILGQGPKLLIQFQNNGVVDDSQLPKDRFSAERLKGVDSTLKIQPAKLEDSAVYLCASSVTVLSGANVLTFGAGSRLTVL.

This clone has only a few counts. The V and J genes are TRBV7-3 and TRBJ1-4; possible D gene TRBD1, 5 bases. The germline V gene encodes CDR1 SGHTA and CDR2 FQGTGA. Trimming pared 5 bases from V and 7 bases from J, leaving 20 bases between. The CDR3 covers 16 residues. The CDR3 reads CASSPRWGRESEKLFF. DNA for the CDR3: TGTGCCAGCAGCCCCCGGTGGGGCAGGGAAAGTGAAAAACTGTTTTTT.

This clone was picked up one time. The rearrangement links TRBV19 to TRBJ1-2; 10 bases agree with TRBD1. V shed 5 bases and J 6 bases; nucleotides not matched to a gene: 6. Looked up from germline, CDR1 is LNHDA and CDR2 is SQIVND (reference sequence). This CDR3 is 14 amino acids long. This chain's CDR3 is CASSERQGADGYTF. Here the CDR3 DNA reads TGTGCCAGTAGTGAACGACAGGGGGCGGATGGCTACACCTTC.

This clone was seen more than once but under ten times. The J gene is TRBJ2-3, the V gene TRBV29-1; 9 nucleotides match TRBD1. V was pared by 6 bases and J by 0 bases, with 4 bases of the junction left unmatched. This CDR3 contains 14 residues. Germline V gene data show CDR1 as SQVTM and CDR2 as ANQGSEA. This CDR3 is CSVRTGASTDTQYF. CDR3 DNA: TGCAGCGTGAGGACAGGGGCTAGCACAGATACGCAGTATTTT.

In this sample, this clone turned up a few times. The chain recombines TRBV5-4 with TRBJ2-3; the match to TRBD1 covers 7 bases. The V segment lost 3 bases and the J segment 0 bases; nucleotides outside the gene matches: 7. This CDR3 is 16 amino acids long. CDR1 is SGHNT and CDR2 is YYREEE in the germline V gene (reference sequence). In nucleotides, the CDR3 is TGTGCCAGCAGCTCAACTGGACAGGCGAGCACAGATACGCAGTATTTT. Translated, it gives CASSSTGQASTDTQYF.

The chain employs TRBV5-1 and TRBJ1-1, with TRBD1 matching 7 bases. The CDR3 has 14 residues. Germline V gene data show CDR1 as SGHRS and CDR2 as YFSETQ. The ends lost 4 bases at V and 1 base at J; junction bases unmatched: 4. The CDR3 protein is CASSATGKNTEAFF. DNA for the CDR3: TGCGCCAGCAGCGCGACAGGGAAGAACACTGAAGCTTTCTTT.

This rearrangement joins TRBV9 to TRBJ1-2, with TRBD1 matching 9 bases. CDR3 size: 16 residues. V lost 3 bases to trimming and J lost 0 bases; unmatched junction nucleotides: 6. Germline CDR1 reads SGDLS; CDR2 reads YYNGEE. In DNA form, the CDR3 reads TGTGCCAGCAGCGCCCACTGGACAGGGGCTAACTATGGCTACACCTTC. It encodes CASSAHWTGANYGYTF.

V and J are TRBV29-1 and TRBJ2-2; weak D call: TRBD1 (8 bases). Germline lookup yields CDR1 SQVTM and CDR2 ANQGSEA. Deletions cut 2 bases from V and 7 bases from J, with 14 bases between. CDR3 length equals 14 residues. The CDR3 reads CSVERTGRDGELFF. CDR3 DNA: TGCAGCGTTGAAAGGACAGGGAGGGACGGGGAGCTGTTTTTT.

This rearrangement joins TRBV7-8 to TRBJ1-4, with D perhaps matching TRBD1 (6 bases). This CDR3 spans 15 amino acids. CDR1 and CDR2 from the germline V gene are SGHVS and FQNEAQ. V lost 5 bases, J lost 4 bases, and 14 bases lay in between. The CDR3: CASSPRGGFNEKLFF. The CDR3 bases are TGTGCCAGCAGCCCCCGGGGGGGCTTTAATGAAAAACTGTTTTTT.

The sample holds a few counts of this clone. The chain has TRBV5-1 and TRBJ2-5, with 11 bases aligning to TRBD2. The CDR3 loop spans 15 amino acids. Germline V gene lookup returns CDR1 SGHRS and CDR2 YFSETQ. The trim removed 3 bases at V and 2 bases at J, leaving 3 bases unmatched. The CDR3 here is CASSSGLAAQETQYF. In DNA, the CDR3 is TGCGCCAGCAGCTCGGGACTAGCGGCACAAGAGACCCAGTACTTC.

The V and J genes are TRBV6-1 and TRBJ1-2, with 9 bases lining up with TRBD1. This CDR3 has 14 amino acids. CDR1 is MNHNS and CDR2 is SASEGT in the germline V gene. Trimming took 6 bases from V and 2 from J; bases not matched to a gene: 4. The CDR3 protein is CASRHGQGNYGYTF. The DNA of the CDR3 is TGTGCCAGCAGGCACGGACAGGGGAACTATGGCTACACCTTC.

This clone was seen a few times. The chain couples TRBV19 to TRBJ1-5; perhaps TRBD1 as D (6 bases). CDR1 and CDR2 from the germline V gene are LNHDA and SQIVND (reference sequence). This CDR3 has 14 amino acids. Trimming pared 5 bases from V and 4 bases from J, leaving 12 bases between. CDR3 sequence (DNA): TGTGCCAGTAGTTATCAGGGGATAAATCAGCCCCAGCATTTT. It yields the protein CASSYQGINQPQHF.

This chain uses TRBV30 with TRBJ1-2; D might be TRBD1 (5 bases). This CDR3 has 12 residues. Trimming shortened V by 1 base and J by 8 bases, and 11 bases separated the two germline ends. From germline, CDR1 is GTSNPN and CDR2 SVGIG (reference sequence). CDR3: CAWSARQQGYTF. The CDR3 coding sequence is TGTGCCTGGAGTGCTCGACAGCAAGGCTACACCTTC.

The chain recombines TRBV30 with TRBJ1-5; possibly TRBD1 for D (5 bases). Trimming shortened V by 2 bases and J by 9 bases, and 23 bases separated the two germline ends. The CDR3 sequence is 16 residues long. CDR1 and CDR2 from the germline V gene are GTSNPN and SVGIG (reference sequence). In DNA form, the CDR3 reads TGTGCCTGGAGTTCGATGGGGCAGGGCTTTAGCGGGCCCCAGCATTTT. Encoded protein: CAWSSMGQGFSGPQHF. The whole variable domain, remainder taken from reference TRBV30 and TRBJ1-5, is SQTIHQWPATLVQPVGSPLSLECTVEGTSNPNLYWYRQAAGRGLQLLFYSVGIGQISSEVPQNLSASRPQDRQFILSSKKLLLSDSGFYLCAWSSMGQGFSGPQHFGDGTRLSIL.

The V call is TRBV5-1, the J call TRBJ2-3; 13 bases are a match to TRBD2. Germline loops: CDR1 SGHRS, CDR2 YFSETQ. The ends lost 2 bases at V and 3 bases at J; junction bases unmatched: 9. The CDR3 consists of 18 residues. The CDR3 loop reads CASSFRGTSGIGTDTQYF. The CDR3 DNA sequence: TGCGCCAGCAGCTTCCGGGGGACTAGCGGGATCGGGACAGATACGCAGTATTTT.

Only one count was recorded for this clone. Other DNA sequences of this sample code for an identical CDR3. The CDR3 region is CASSGDRNTEAFF. In nucleotides, the CDR3 is TGTGCCAGCAGTGGGGACAGGAACACTGAAGCTTTCTTT. The J gene is TRBJ1-1, the V gene TRBV2; 7 bases are a match to TRBD1. The ends lost 4 bases at V and 1 base at J; junction bases unmatched: 0. This CDR3 region has 13 residues. Looked up from germline, CDR1 is SNHLY and CDR2 is FYNNEI.

The chain couples TRBV18 to TRBJ2-5, with 11 bases fitting TRBD2. The trim removed 3 bases at V and 2 bases at J, leaving 2 bases unmatched. Germline V gene data show CDR1 as KGHSH and CDR2 as LQKENI. This CDR3 region has 15 residues. DNA of the CDR3: TGTGCCAGCTCACCCCTAGCGGGAGGACAAGAGACCCAGTACTTC. Its protein is CASSPLAGGQETQYF.

This clone was seen just once. V gene TRBV7-9 combines with J gene TRBJ1-1; 10 bases map to TRBD1. The CDR3 spans 13 residues. V lost 5 bases to trimming and J lost 3 bases; unmatched junction nucleotides: 0. CDR1 and CDR2 (germline): SEHNR, FQNEAQ (reference sequence). CDR3 sequence: CASSGQGDTEAFF. For the CDR3, the DNA is TGTGCCAGCAGCGGACAGGGGGACACTGAAGCTTTCTTT.

This chain links TRBV7-9 with TRBJ1-1, with D unclear. Trimming removed 5 bases from V and 0 bases from J, with 19 bases in between. Germline lookup yields CDR1 SEHNR and CDR2 FQNEAQ (reference sequence). CDR3 size: 17 residues. This CDR3 reads CASSDSLRGGMNTEAFF. The DNA for the CDR3 is TGTGCCAGCAGCGATTCGCTTAGAGGAGGCATGAACACTGAAGCTTTCTTT.

The chain uses TRBV19 and TRBJ1-1, with D possibly being TRBD1 (6 bases). The CDR3 has 14 residues. The germline CDR1 and CDR2 sequences are LNHDA and SQIVND (reference sequence). Trimming took 1 base from V and 1 from J, leaving 7 bases between them. The CDR3 loop reads CASSIGTANTEAFF. The CDR3 coding sequence is TGTGCCAGTAGTATAGGGACAGCGAACACTGAAGCTTTCTTT.

This clone has more than one count but fewer than ten. V gene TRBV27 combines with J gene TRBJ2-7; unclear D gene. This CDR3 is built from 14 residues. V lost 5 bases, J lost 0 bases, and 11 bases lay in between. Germline values: CDR1 MNHEY, CDR2 SMNVEV (reference sequence). In DNA form, the CDR3 reads TGTGCCAGCAGTATTTCTTGGAGCTCCTACGAGCAGTACTTC. It specifies CASSISWSSYEQYF.

J is TRBJ2-7 and V is TRBV4-1; TRBD1 aligns across 7 bases. Per the germline V gene, CDR1 is MGHRA and CDR2 is YSYEKL. CDR3 length: 15 amino acids. V lost 2 bases, J lost 2 bases, and 6 bases stayed unmatched. The CDR3 bases are TGCGCCAGCAGCCAACTGACAGGGTTTGCCTACGAGCAGTACTTC. It codes for CASSQLTGFAYEQYF.

V is TRBV9 and J is TRBJ2-1; TRBD2 is a possible D gene (6 bases). CDR3 length: 16 amino acids. V was pared by 5 bases and J by 7 bases, with 22 bases between. Germline V gene sequence: CDR1 SGDLS, CDR2 YYNGEE. The CDR3 bases are TGTGCCAGCAGTCCTAGGGTTTTAGCGGAGTTGAATGAGCAGTTCTTC. Protein product: CASSPRVLAELNEQFF.

V usage is TRBV9 and J usage is TRBJ2-2, with D possibly TRBD1 on 5 matching bases. This CDR3 contains 16 residues. V lost 0 bases and J 1 base, leaving 10 bases between the germline ends. From germline, CDR1 is SGDLS and CDR2 YYNGEE. The CDR3 DNA sequence: TGTGCCAGCAGCGTAGCCGGCCAGGGGAACACCGGGGAGCTGTTTTTT. This sequence encodes CASSVAGQGNTGELFF.

Remarks on this clone: A junction boundary mismatches the germline segment, possibly from a read error. This chain links TRBV14 with TRBJ2-7; 8 bases are shared with TRBD2. There are 12 residues in the CDR3. CDR1 SGHDN and CDR2 FVKESK come from the germline V gene. CDR3: CASSQARTSFHF. The CDR3, as DNA: TGTGCCAGCAGCCAAGCCCGGACTAGCTTTCACTTC.